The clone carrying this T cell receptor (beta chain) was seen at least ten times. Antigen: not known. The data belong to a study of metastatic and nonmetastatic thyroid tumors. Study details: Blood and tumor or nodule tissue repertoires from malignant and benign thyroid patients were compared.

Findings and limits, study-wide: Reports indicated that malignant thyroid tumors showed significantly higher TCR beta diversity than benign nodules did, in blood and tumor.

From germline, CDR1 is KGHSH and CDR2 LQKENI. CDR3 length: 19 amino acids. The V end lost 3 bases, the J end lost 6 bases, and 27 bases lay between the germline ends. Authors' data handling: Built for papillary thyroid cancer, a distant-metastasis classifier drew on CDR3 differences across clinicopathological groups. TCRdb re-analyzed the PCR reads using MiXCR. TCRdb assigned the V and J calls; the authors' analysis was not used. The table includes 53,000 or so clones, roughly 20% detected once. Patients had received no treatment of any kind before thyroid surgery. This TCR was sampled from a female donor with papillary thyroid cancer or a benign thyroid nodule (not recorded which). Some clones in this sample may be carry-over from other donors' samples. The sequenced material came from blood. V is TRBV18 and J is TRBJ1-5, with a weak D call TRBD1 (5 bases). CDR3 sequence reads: CASSPYPATQGTMSQPQHF. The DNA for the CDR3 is TGTGCCAGCTCACCTTATCCAGCGACGCAGGGCACAATGAGTCAGCCCCAGCATTTT.